This entry concerns a single TCR beta chain. The sample comes from a study of HIV-infected patients and healthy controls. J was trimmed by 4 bases and V by 4 bases; bases with no gene match: 7. Germline V gene data show CDR1 as SEHNR and CDR2 as FQNEAQ (reference sequence). The CDR3 extends over 15 amino acids. All unsorted peripheral T cells were captured because whole blood was used without fractionation. Alpha and beta constant-region primers primed reverse transcription of around 540 ng RNA. Alpha and beta chain libraries were made separately by chain-specific third strand synthesis with multiplexing indices. After a brief PCR adding P5, P7 and a second index, 23 amplification cycles followed. TCRdb independently ran MiXCR on the 5' RACE reads; one entry per CDR3 protein. The data contain under 8,500 distinct CDR3 sequences, roughly 9.8% of them seen just once; the ten biggest clones take up 27%.

The chain joins TRBV7-9 to TRBJ2-5; TRBD1 matches at 9 bases. The starting material was blood, obtained before antiretroviral therapy. The clonotype originates from an adult with HIV infection. The DNA of the CDR3 is TGTGCCAGCAGCTCGTCAACAGGGGGCCCAGAGACCCAGTACTTC. Translation: CASSSSTGGPETQYF. Full variable domain (rest looked up from reference TRBV7-9 and TRBJ2-5): DTGVSQNPRHKITKRGQNVTFRCDPISEHNRLYWYRQTLGQGPEFLTYFQNEAQLEKSRLLSDRFSAERPKGSFSTLEIQRTEQGDSAMYLCASSSSTGGPETQYFGPGTRLLVL.